The 10 T cell receptor beta chains given below trace back to one sample, sequenced in a study of tumor and adjacent non-tumor tissue in lung cancer. This sample's RNA came from whole unsorted tissue. More than 3 cm separated this lung sample from the edge of the tumor. TCRbeta libraries were built with three rounds of nested PCR, modified from ARM-PCR. TCRdb analysed the multiplex PCR reads with MiXCR anew, one entry per CDR3 protein. The table lists 85,000 to 130,000 distinct CDR3 sequences, roughly two thirds of them singletons. Source material: distant non-tumor lung tissue. The receptors originated from a young man with non-small cell lung cancer.

In this sample, this clonotype turned up once. V usage is TRBV6-2 or TRBV6-3 and J usage is TRBJ1-1, with D perhaps matching TRBD1 (5 bases). Trimming removed 8 bases at V and 8 bases at J, with 21 bases between. In germline, CDR1 is MNHEY, CDR2 SVGEGT. The CDR3 is 14 amino acids. The CDR3 region is CASGSGQGQKEAFF. The CDR3 region has the DNA TGTGCCAGCGGTTCCGGCCAGGGTCAAAAGGAAGCTTTCTTT.

Note on this clonotype: The junction does not match germline at one end; this may be a read error. The chain uses TRBV11-3 and TRBJ2-7; 9 bases map to TRBD1. The V gene's germline CDR1 is SGHNT and CDR2 YENEEA. The CDR3 contains 14 residues. The CDR3 reads CASSPTTGGYERCF. CDR3 in DNA: TGTGCCAGCAGTCCGACGACAGGGGGGTACGAGCGGTGTTTC. Combining the CDR3 with reference TRBV11-3 and TRBJ2-7 gives the whole variable domain EAGVVQSPRYKIIEKKQPVAFWCNPISGHNTLYWYLQNLGQGPELLIRYENEEAVDDSQLPKDRFSAERLKGVDSTLKIQPAELGDSAVYLCASSPTTGGYERCFGPGTRLTVT.

The chain employs TRBV20-1 and TRBJ1-5; unclear D gene. V lost 1 base to trimming and J lost 5 bases, with 9 bases between them. Germline CDR1 DFQATT, CDR2 SNEGSKA (reference sequence). The length of the CDR3 is 13 residues. For the CDR3, the DNA is TGCAGTGCTAGAGTTGCGAGGCATCAGCCCCAGCATTTT. Amino acids: CSARVARHQPQHF.

As regards this clonotype: A much more abundant neighbour one base away suggests this may be a read error. V and J are TRBV10-3 and TRBJ2-1; 7 bases match TRBD1. Germline V gene lookup returns CDR1 ENHRY and CDR2 SYGVKD. This CDR3 has 12 amino acids. In DNA, the CDR3 is TGTGTCACGGGACAGACCTACAATGAGCAGTTCTTC. Amino acid sequence: CVTGQTYNEQFF.

Points on this clonotype: Relative to the germline gene, one junction end is altered; a read error may explain this. The V and J genes are TRBV11-3 and TRBJ1-6, with D uncertain. The germline gives CDR1 SGHNT, CDR2 YENEEA. This CDR3 has 15 residues. The CDR3 loop reads CVSSLEEWRNSPLHF. CDR3 nucleotide sequence: TGTGTCAGCAGCTTGGAAGAGTGGCGGAATTCACCCCTCCACTTT.

This clonotype has only a few counts. At one boundary the junction diverges from the germline segment, which might be a read error. The chain links TRBV20-1 to TRBJ1-1, with a weak D call TRBD1 (6 bases). CDR3 length equals 13 residues. Germline-derived CDR1 and CDR2 are DFQATT and SNEGSKA (reference sequence). The CDR3 coding sequence is TGCGGTGCTAGAGGAGTGAGGGACACCGAAGCTTTCTTT. Its translation is CGARGVRDTEAFF.

This chain connects TRBV5-4 to TRBJ2-7; D perhaps matches TRBD1 (6 bases). Germline CDR1 and CDR2: SGHNT and YYREEE (reference sequence). The CDR3 sequence is 13 residues long. Trimming removed 4 bases from V and 5 bases from J, with 13 bases in between. CDR3 sequence reads: CASSPGQCDEQYF. CDR3 sequence (DNA): TGTGCCAGCAGCCCAGGACAGTGCGACGAGCAGTACTTC.

Comment on this clonotype: A much larger clone differs by one base, so this may be a read error. This chain joins TRBV7-8 and TRBJ2-3; no clear D. This CDR3 contains 13 residues. V was cut by 4 bases and J by 0 bases, with 5 bases left in between. Looked up from germline, CDR1 is SGHVS and CDR2 is FQNEAQ. The CDR3, as DNA: TGTGCCAGCAGCTCTCATAGCACAGATACGCAGTATTTT. It yields the protein CASSSHSTDTQYF.

Comments on this clonotype: Likely a read error: the CDR3 ends without its conserved phenylalanine or tryptophan. The chain joins TRBV20-1 to TRBJ2-1; D unclear. The V end was cut by 5 bases, the J end by 10 bases, with 9 bases between. Germline V gene sequence: CDR1 DFQATT, CDR2 SNEGSKA (reference sequence). CDR3 length: 10 amino acids. The CDR3 loop reads CSADDGEQFL. The CDR3 DNA sequence: TGCAGTGCTGATGACGGCGAGCAGTTCCTC.

Worth noting for this clonotype: Being one base from a much bigger clone, this may be a read error. The chain carries TRBV12-3 or TRBV12-4 and TRBJ2-2; 8 positions agree with TRBD2. The CDR3 contains 15 residues. DNA of the CDR3: TGTACCAGCAATCCCTTAGCGGGACACACCGGGGAGCTGTTTTTT. Its protein product is CTSNPLAGHTGELFF.